This TCR beta chain was observed in a study of T cell responses to AZD1222 COVID-19 vaccine. TCRdb's table, derived via immunoSEQ multiplex PCR, lists solely in-frame clones and lacks some. The data hold roughly 100,000 clones, with about nine tenths observed a single time. General observations from the study: Recipients of AZD1222 seropositive at baseline numbered only 5 to 7.

This clone was seen just once. Its antigen remains unknown. Germline values: CDR1 LGHDT, CDR2 YNNKEL (reference sequence). CDR3 length equals 16 residues. J lost 0 bases, V lost 4 bases, and 5 bases had no gene match. V gene TRBV3-1 (or the pseudogene TRBV3-2) combines with J gene TRBJ2-1; 8 bases are shared with TRBD2. Sequences were derived from peripheral blood, sampled on day 0 of AZD1222 vaccination. This receptor was taken from an adult in good health. CDR3 loop: CASSPLLAASYNEQFF. Here the CDR3 DNA reads TGTGCCAGCAGCCCTCTACTAGCGGCCTCCTACAATGAGCAGTTCTTC.